Listed below are T cell receptor beta chains from one sample, sequenced in a study of cytomegalovirus exposure and HLA in healthy donors. Here immunoSEQ multiplex PCR was the method, and the copy in TCRdb shows in-frame clones only, minus some. The sample has roughly 110,000 clones, roughly 80% seen once. Sequencing was carried out using PBMCs. The receptor set was obtained from a man in his fifties in good health and CMV-seronegative. The CDR3 runs from the conserved cysteine through the conserved F or W. The D gene is left open where the match is weak. A row's size may be missing; if present it is once, few, many or a size class.

CDR3: CSVPSGNTIYF; DNA: TGCAGCGTTCCGTCTGGAAACACCATATATTTT; size: .; J: TRBJ1-3; D: .; V: TRBV29-1
CDR3: CASSEHAGNNEKLFF; DNA: TGTGCCAGCAGTGAACACGCGGGAAATAATGAAAAACTGTTTTTT; size: once; J: TRBJ1-4; D: .; V: TRBV25-1
CDR3: CASSLDWGETYEQYF; DNA: TGTGCCAGCAGCTTAGATTGGGGGGAGACCTACGAGCAGTACTTC; size: .; J: TRBJ2-7; D: .; V: TRBV7-9
CDR3: CASSLEDGMRAQETQYF; DNA: TGTGCCAGCAGCTTGGAGGACGGGATGAGGGCGCAAGAGACCCAGTACTTC; size: .; J: TRBJ2-5; D: .; V: TRBV5-6
CDR3: CASTIIEGSDQPQHF; DNA: TGTGCCAGCACCATAATTGAGGGATCAGACCAGCCCCAGCATTTT; size: once; J: TRBJ1-5; D: .; V: TRBV6-1
CDR3: CASSPFGTGASTGELFF; DNA: TGTGCCAGCTCACCTTTCGGGACAGGGGCCTCCACCGGGGAGCTGTTTTTT; size: .; J: TRBJ2-2; D: TRBD1; V: TRBV18
CDR3: CASSQLIQGRSTEAFF; DNA: TGTGCCAGCTCACAACTAATACAGGGAAGATCCACTGAAGCTTTCTTT; size: .; J: TRBJ1-1; D: .; V: TRBV18
CDR3: CASSGGNSEKLFF; DNA: TGTGCCAGTAGTGGAGGGAATTCTGAAAAACTGTTTTTT; size: once; J: TRBJ1-4; D: .; V: TRBV19
CDR3: CASSFNGGNEKLFF; DNA: TGTGCCAGCAGCTTTAACGGGGGGAATGAAAAACTGTTTTTT; size: .; J: TRBJ1-4; D: .; V: TRBV5-5
CDR3: CASSYRDRYEKLFF; DNA: TGTGCCAGCAGCTACCGGGACAGATATGAAAAACTGTTTTTT; size: .; J: TRBJ1-4; D: TRBD1; V: TRBV5-6
CDR3: CASSALGGGAAYNEQFF; DNA: TGTGCCAGCAGTGCCTTGGGCGGGGGGGCCGCCTACAATGAGCAGTTCTTC; size: .; J: TRBJ2-1; D: TRBD2; V: TRBV25-1
CDR3: CASSPWDSNSPLHF; DNA: TGTGCCAGCAGCCCTTGGGACAGTAATTCACCCCTCCACTTT; size: .; J: TRBJ1-6; D: TRBD1; V: TRBV5-8
CDR3: CAWTTGAGNTIYF; DNA: TGTGCCTGGACCACAGGGGCTGGGAACACCATATATTTT; size: .; J: TRBJ1-3; D: TRBD1; V: TRBV30
CDR3: CASSRQQGGTEKLFF; DNA: TGTGCCAGCAGCCGGCAACAGGGGGGGACTGAAAAACTGTTTTTT; size: .; J: TRBJ1-4; D: TRBD1; V: TRBV7-8
CDR3: CASSLPSGSNYGYTF; DNA: TGTGCCAGCAGTTTACCATCAGGCTCTAACTATGGCTACACCTTC; size: once; J: TRBJ1-2; D: .; V: TRBV28
CDR3: CASSLRGSEQFF; DNA: TGTGCCAGCAGCTTAAGGGGGAGTGAGCAGTTCTTC; size: .; J: TRBJ2-1; D: .; V: TRBV11-3
CDR3: CAITGELNTEAFF; DNA: TGTGCCATCACGGGGGAGTTGAACACTGAAGCTTTCTTT; size: .; J: TRBJ1-1; D: .; V: TRBV10-3
CDR3: CASSGRLAGGADTQYF; DNA: TGTGCCAGTAGTGGCCGACTAGCGGGGGGCGCAGATACGCAGTATTTT; size: .; J: TRBJ2-3; D: TRBD2; V: TRBV19
CDR3: CASSLGPGVNTEAFF; DNA: TGTGCCAGCAGCTTAGGTCCAGGCGTGAACACTGAAGCTTTCTTT; size: once; J: TRBJ1-1; D: .; V: TRBV11-3
CDR3: CASSGFDTGVEGSPLHF; DNA: TGTGCCAGCAGTGGGTTCGACACAGGGGTGGAGGGTTCACCCCTCCACTTT; size: once; J: TRBJ1-6; D: TRBD1; V: TRBV2
CDR3: CASSVGVSGGQETQYF; DNA: TGTGCCAGCAGCGTCGGTGTTAGCGGGGGGCAAGAGACCCAGTACTTC; size: .; J: TRBJ2-5; D: TRBD2; V: TRBV9
CDR3: CASSLSDQPQHF; DNA: TGTGCCAGCAGTTTATCCGATCAGCCCCAGCATTTT; size: .; J: TRBJ1-5; D: .; V: TRBV28
CDR3: CASSGTGKNSPLHF; DNA: TGTGCCAGCAGTGGGACAGGGAAGAATTCACCCCTCCACTTT; size: .; J: TRBJ1-6; D: TRBD1; V: TRBV6-1
CDR3: CASSPPTSGNEQFF; DNA: TGTGCCAGCTCACCACCGACTAGCGGCAATGAGCAGTTCTTC; size: .; J: TRBJ2-1; D: TRBD2; V: TRBV18
CDR3: CASSQTSGADTQYF; DNA: TGCGCCAGCAGCCAGACTAGCGGGGCAGATACGCAGTATTTT; size: medium-sized; J: TRBJ2-3; D: TRBD2; V: TRBV4-1
CDR3: CASIELAGADEQFF; DNA: TGTGCCAGCATCGAACTAGCGGGGGCGGATGAGCAGTTCTTC; size: .; J: TRBJ2-1; D: TRBD2; V: TRBV7-9
CDR3: CASAGTGNTGELFF; DNA: TGTGCCAGCGCCGGGACAGGGAACACCGGGGAGCTGTTTTTT; size: .; J: TRBJ2-2; D: TRBD1; V: TRBV19
CDR3: CASSLTSHPTDTQYF; DNA: TGTGCCAGCAGTTTAACTAGCCATCCCACAGATACGCAGTATTTT; size: .; J: TRBJ2-3; D: .; V: TRBV28
CDR3: CASSVLTTNEKLFF; DNA: TGTGCCAGCAGTGTACTTACAACTAATGAAAAACTGTTTTTT; size: .; J: TRBJ1-4; D: .; V: TRBV6-1
CDR3: CASSPGIQLGSPLHF; DNA: TGTGCCAGCAGTCCCGGGATACAGTTAGGGTCACCCCTCCACTTT; size: .; J: TRBJ1-6; D: .; V: TRBV28
CDR3: CASAGGNYGYTF; DNA: TGTGCCAGCGCAGGGGGGAACTATGGCTACACCTTC; size: .; J: TRBJ1-2; D: TRBD1; V: TRBV28
CDR3: CASSPVQGDYEQYF; DNA: TGTGCCAGCAGCCCAGTACAGGGAGACTACGAGCAGTACTTC; size: few; J: TRBJ2-7; D: .; V: TRBV7-2
CDR3: CATSRDPDRWTYEQYF; DNA: TGTGCCACCAGCAGAGATCCGGACAGGTGGACCTACGAGCAGTACTTC; size: .; J: TRBJ2-7; D: TRBD1; V: TRBV15
CDR3: CASSLDRGRNYGYTF; DNA: TGTGCCAGCAGCTTGGACAGGGGGCGCAACTATGGCTACACCTTC; size: .; J: TRBJ1-2; D: TRBD1; V: TRBV7-2
CDR3: CASSQRRGMNTEAFF; DNA: TGCGCCAGCAGCCAAAGGAGGGGAATGAACACTGAAGCTTTCTTT; size: .; J: TRBJ1-1; D: .; V: TRBV4-1
CDR3: CASSVSPLMDRENEQYF; DNA: TGTGCCAGCAGCGTAAGTCCTCTCATGGACAGGGAGAACGAGCAGTACTTC; size: .; J: TRBJ2-7; D: TRBD1; V: TRBV9
CDR3: CAWSADSNTEAFF; DNA: TGTGCCTGGAGTGCGGACAGCAACACTGAAGCTTTCTTT; size: .; J: TRBJ1-1; D: .; V: TRBV30
CDR3: CASSYRGLGWNTEAFF; DNA: TGTGCCAGCAGCTACAGGGGCCTCGGCTGGAACACTGAAGCTTTCTTT; size: once; J: TRBJ1-1; D: TRBD1; V: TRBV13
CDR3: CASSDGQDPSLANYGYTF; DNA: TGTGCCAGTAGTGACGGACAGGACCCGTCGTTGGCTAACTATGGCTACACCTTC; size: .; J: TRBJ1-2; D: TRBD1; V: TRBV19
CDR3: CASSVEGAGPSTDTQYF; DNA: TGTGCCAGCAGCGTAGAGGGGGCAGGTCCTAGCACAGATACGCAGTATTTT; size: once; J: TRBJ2-3; D: TRBD1; V: TRBV9
CDR3: CASSTRTGGDQPQHF; DNA: TGTGCCAGCAGCACCCGGACAGGGGGGGATCAGCCCCAGCATTTT; size: .; J: TRBJ1-5; D: TRBD1; V: TRBV7-2
CDR3: CASNPQAGGQSTQYF; DNA: TGTGCCAGCAATCCTCAGGCGGGGGGGCAGTCCACCCAGTACTTC; size: .; J: TRBJ2-5; D: TRBD2; V: TRBV7-2
CDR3: CASSTDRMGEKLFF; DNA: TGTGCCAGCAGCACGGACAGAATGGGCGAAAAACTGTTTTTT; size: .; J: TRBJ1-4; D: .; V: TRBV5-4
CDR3: CASSLRGGGGSYEQYF; DNA: TGTGCCAGCAGCTTGAGGGGGGGTGGGGGCTCCTACGAGCAGTACTTC; size: .; J: TRBJ2-7; D: .; V: TRBV5-6
CDR3: CASSLGRRTGETQYF; DNA: TGTGCCAGCAGCTTAGGTAGACGGACAGGGGAGACCCAGTACTTC; size: .; J: TRBJ2-5; D: TRBD1; V: TRBV13
CDR3: CAWSAREQGWTEAFF; DNA: TGTGCCTGGAGTGCCCGAGAACAGGGTTGGACTGAAGCTTTCTTT; size: .; J: TRBJ1-1; D: .; V: TRBV30
CDR3: CASAPTDSTDTQYF; DNA: TGTGCTAGTGCCCCGACAGACTCCACAGATACGCAGTATTTT; size: .; J: TRBJ2-3; D: .; V: TRBV12-5
CDR3: CASSIGGYNEQFF; DNA: TGTGCCAGCAGCATCGGGGGCTACAATGAGCAGTTCTTC; size: .; J: TRBJ2-1; D: .; V: TRBV7-9
CDR3: CAISNLDRNYEQYF; DNA: TGTGCCATATCCAATTTGGACAGAAACTACGAGCAGTACTTC; size: few; J: TRBJ2-7; D: .; V: TRBV10-3
CDR3: CASSTYTSYGYTF; DNA: TGTGCCAGCAGCACGTACACCTCCTATGGCTACACCTTC; size: .; J: TRBJ1-2; D: .; V: TRBV5-4
CDR3: CASSKTGQGEAFF; DNA: TGTGCCAGCAGCAAAACAGGGCAAGGTGAAGCTTTCTTT; size: .; J: TRBJ1-1; D: .; V: TRBV21-1
CDR3: CASIKSPGPREGNIQYF; DNA: TGTGCCAGCATCAAAAGCCCCGGCCCAAGGGAGGGGAACATTCAGTACTTC; size: .; J: TRBJ2-4; D: TRBD2; V: TRBV5-6
CDR3: CASSQEGGGQQPQHF; DNA: TGCGCCAGCAGCCAAGAGGGCGGGGGCCAGCAGCCCCAGCATTTT; size: .; J: TRBJ1-5; D: .; V: TRBV4-1
CDR3: CASSQDRGASGGAGEQFF; DNA: TGCGCCAGCAGCCAAGATAGAGGGGCTAGCGGGGGGGCCGGTGAGCAGTTCTTC; size: .; J: TRBJ2-1; D: TRBD2; V: TRBV4-3
CDR3: CSVEGQGVNEQFF; DNA: TGCAGCGTTGAGGGACAGGGTGTCAATGAGCAGTTCTTC; size: .; J: TRBJ2-1; D: TRBD1; V: TRBV29-1
CDR3: CASRNTNTEAFF; DNA: TGTGCCAGCAGAAACACGAACACTGAAGCTTTCTTT; size: .; J: TRBJ1-1; D: .; V: TRBV5-5
CDR3: CASGSGNQPQHF; DNA: TGTGCTAGTGGTTCGGGCAATCAGCCCCAGCATTTT; size: .; J: TRBJ1-5; D: .; V: TRBV12-5
CDR3: CASSPPGQGNYGYTF; DNA: TGTGCCAGCTCACCACCGGGACAGGGCAACTATGGCTACACCTTC; size: .; J: TRBJ1-2; D: TRBD1; V: TRBV18
CDR3: CASDPLKRGLYNEQFF; DNA: TGTGCCAGCGATCCCCTGAAGCGGGGCCTCTACAATGAGCAGTTCTTC; size: .; J: TRBJ2-1; D: TRBD2; V: TRBV5-6